This record looks at one T cell receptor (beta chain) sequence and its context. The target antigen is unknown. These data come from a study of graft-versus-host responses after intestinal transplantation. Study information: Each patient got anti-thymocyte globulin induction, then tacrolimus and steroids for roughly 3 years.

Trimming took 4 bases from V and 7 from J; bases not matched to a gene: 7. The CDR3 consists of 14 residues. Germline-derived CDR1 and CDR2 are SGHRS and YFSETQ. Profiling relied on immunoSEQ multiplex PCR, and the TCRdb table lists in-frame clones only, not all of them. The data contain roughly 90,000 clones, under 95% of them singletons. This TCR was recovered from a human donor who received an intestinal transplant. Sequencing used unstimulated CD8+ T cells sorted from spleen or lymph node cells, obtained before intestinal transplant. The V and J genes are TRBV5-1 and TRBJ1-4; TRBD1 matches 7 bases. This CDR3 is CASSEGAVGEKLFF. The CDR3 DNA reads TGCGCCAGCAGCGAGGGGGCGGTTGGTGAAAAACTGTTTTTT.